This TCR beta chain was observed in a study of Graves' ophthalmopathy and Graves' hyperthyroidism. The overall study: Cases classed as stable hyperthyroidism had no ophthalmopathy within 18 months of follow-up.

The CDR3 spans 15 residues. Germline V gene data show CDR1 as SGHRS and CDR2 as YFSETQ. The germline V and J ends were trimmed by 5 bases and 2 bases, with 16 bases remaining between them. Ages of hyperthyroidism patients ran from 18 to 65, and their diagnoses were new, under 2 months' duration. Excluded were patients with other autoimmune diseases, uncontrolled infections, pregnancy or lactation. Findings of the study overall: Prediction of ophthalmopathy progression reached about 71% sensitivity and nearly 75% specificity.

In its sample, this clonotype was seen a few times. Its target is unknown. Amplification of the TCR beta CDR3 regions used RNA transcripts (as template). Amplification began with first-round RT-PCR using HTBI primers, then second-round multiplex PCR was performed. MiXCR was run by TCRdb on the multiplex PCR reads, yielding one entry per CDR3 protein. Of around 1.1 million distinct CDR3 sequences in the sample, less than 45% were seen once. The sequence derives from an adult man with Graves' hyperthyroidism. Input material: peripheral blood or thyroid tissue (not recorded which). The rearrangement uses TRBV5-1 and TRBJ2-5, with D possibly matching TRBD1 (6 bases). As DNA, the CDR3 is TGCGCCAGCAGGAGTCTAGGACAGCAGCAAGAGACCCAGTACTTC. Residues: CASRSLGQQQETQYF.